Below, 10 T cell receptor beta chains from the same sample are listed, as sequenced in a study of blood T cell repertoires in COVID-19 (dated by TCRdb to the early 2020s). The method was the immunoSEQ multiplex PCR assay. Not all clones reach the TCRdb copy of this immuneACCESS table, which keeps in-frame sequences only. Checked studies attribute under half of the gap to unresolved V genes and leave the rest unexplained. The table for this sample lists about 140,000 clones; around 81% of them were counted only once. The ten biggest clones cover approximately 8% of the sample. Specimen: peripheral blood. The origin of the receptors is a human donor in a cohort sampled during active COVID-19.

The V call is TRBV5-6, the J call TRBJ1-2, with 8 bases aligning to TRBD1. Trimming at V came to 0 bases and at J to 8 bases, leaving 9 bases not matched to a gene. The CDR3 has 15 residues. Germline V gene data show CDR1 as SGHDT and CDR2 as YYEEEE. The CDR3 loop reads CASSLVDRVVKGYTF. CDR3 nucleotide sequence: TGTGCCAGCAGCTTGGTGGACAGGGTCGTTAAGGGCTACACCTTC.

The chain combines TRBV27 with TRBJ1-4; TRBD1 might be the D (5 bases). The V end lost 9 bases, the J end lost 3 bases, and 17 bases lay between the germline ends. Germline V gene lookup returns CDR1 MNHEY and CDR2 SMNVEV (reference sequence). The CDR3 totals 15 residues. DNA for the CDR3: TGTGCCAGTAAAATTGGGGAGGGACCTAATGAAAAACTGTTTTTT. Translation: CASKIGEGPNEKLFF.

CDR3 region: CASIGDRGHKDGYTF. DNA for the CDR3: TGTGCCAGCATAGGGGACAGGGGGCACAAAGATGGCTACACCTTC. V and J are TRBV28 and TRBJ1-2; 12 bases are shared with TRBD1. Trimming removed 7 bases from V and 6 bases from J; junction bases left unmatched: 9. CDR1 is MDHEN and CDR2 is SYDVKM in the germline V gene. This CDR3 comprises 15 residues.

This clone appeared once. The chain carries TRBV19 and TRBJ1-3, with TRBD1 identical over 8 bases. V dropped 3 bases and J dropped 0; count of bases not matched to a gene: 4. CDR1 and CDR2 from the germline V gene are LNHDA and SQIVND (reference sequence). CDR3 length: 16 residues. CDR3 region: CASSIRTGSSGNTIYF. The CDR3 DNA reads as TGTGCCAGTAGTATTCGGACAGGGAGCTCTGGAAACACCATATATTTT.

This rearrangement joins TRBV9 to TRBJ2-2, with a tentative D call TRBD1 (5 bases). Trimming cost V 0 bases and J 4 bases, with 13 bases left between them. The germline V gene has CDR1 SGDLS and CDR2 YYNGEE. CDR3 length: 16 residues. CDR3 amino acids: CASSVVNYQGTGELFF. CDR3 DNA: TGTGCCAGCAGCGTAGTGAACTACCAGGGCACCGGGGAGCTGTTTTTT.

This clone has only a few counts. The V gene is TRBV7-9, the J gene TRBJ2-5; perhaps TRBD1 as D (5 bases). Deletions cut 3 bases from V and 5 bases from J, with 19 bases between. The germline V gene has CDR1 SEHNR and CDR2 FQNEAQ (reference sequence). The CDR3 runs 16 residues. CDR3 DNA: TGTGCCAGCAGCTTGCGGACACCGGTTGAGCCGGAGACCCAGTACTTC. Translated, it gives CASSLRTPVEPETQYF.

In its sample, this clone was seen a few times. This chain connects TRBV2 to TRBJ1-5; D not certain. Trimming pared 6 bases from V and 4 bases from J, leaving 13 bases between. The length of the CDR3 is 14 residues. The V gene's germline CDR1 is SNHLY and CDR2 FYNNEI. For the CDR3, the DNA is TGTGCCAGCAGGCCGGGTCTCAGTAATCAGCCCCAGCATTTT. This codes for CASRPGLSNQPQHF.

The rearrangement joins TRBV3-1 (or the pseudogene TRBV3-2) to TRBJ1-1; tentatively, D is TRBD1 (5 bases). This CDR3 has 15 residues. The germline V gene encodes CDR1 LGHDT and CDR2 YNNKEL (reference sequence). V was shortened by 0 bases and J by 5 bases, with 13 bases between the two germline ends. Here the CDR3 DNA reads TGTGCCAGCAGCCAAGAGGGAGGGGTTGGAACTGAAGCTTTCTTT. It is translated as CASSQEGGVGTEAFF.

This clone occurred once. The chain has TRBV7-9 and TRBJ1-1; a possible D gene is TRBD1 (5 bases). V was cut by 0 bases and J by 0 bases, with 11 bases left in between. The CDR3 length is 16 residues. Germline V gene lookup returns CDR1 SEHNR and CDR2 FQNEAQ (reference sequence). CDR3 residues: CASSLAGAELNTEAFF. CDR3 bases: TGTGCCAGCAGCTTAGCAGGGGCCGAGTTGAACACTGAAGCTTTCTTT.

This chain joins TRBV6-2 or TRBV6-3 and TRBJ1-2; TRBD1 agrees at 10 bases. V shed 2 bases, J shed 1 base, and the junction held 4 bases outside the gene matches. Germline values: CDR1 MNHEY, CDR2 SVGEGT. The CDR3 spans 16 residues. The CDR3 sequence is CASSYPGTGVNYGYTF. CDR3 bases: TGTGCCAGCAGTTACCCCGGGACAGGGGTTAACTATGGCTACACCTTC.